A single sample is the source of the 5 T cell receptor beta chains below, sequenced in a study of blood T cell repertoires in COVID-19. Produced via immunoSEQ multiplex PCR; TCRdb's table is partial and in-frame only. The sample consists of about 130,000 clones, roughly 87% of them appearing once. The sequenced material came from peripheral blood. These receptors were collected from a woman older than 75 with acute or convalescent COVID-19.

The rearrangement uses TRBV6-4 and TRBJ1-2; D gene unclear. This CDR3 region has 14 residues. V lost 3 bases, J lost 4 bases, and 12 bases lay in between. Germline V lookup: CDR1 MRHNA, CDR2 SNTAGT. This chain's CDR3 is CASSDTGEGYGYTF. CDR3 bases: TGTGCCAGCAGTGATACGGGAGAAGGCTATGGCTACACCTTC.

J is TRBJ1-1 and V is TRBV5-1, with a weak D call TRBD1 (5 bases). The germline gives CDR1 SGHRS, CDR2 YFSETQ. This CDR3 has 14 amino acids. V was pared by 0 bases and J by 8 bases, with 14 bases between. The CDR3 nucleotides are TGCGCCAGCAGCTTGGATTCTTTCGGGGGGGAAGCTTTCTTT. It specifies CASSLDSFGGEAFF.

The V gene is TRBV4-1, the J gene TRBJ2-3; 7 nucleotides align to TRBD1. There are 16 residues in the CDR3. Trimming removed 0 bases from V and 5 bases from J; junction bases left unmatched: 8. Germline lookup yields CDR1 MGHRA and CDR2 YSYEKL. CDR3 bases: TGCGCCAGCAGCCAAGATCTGGGCAGGGGGATAGATACGCAGTATTTT. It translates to CASSQDLGRGIDTQYF.

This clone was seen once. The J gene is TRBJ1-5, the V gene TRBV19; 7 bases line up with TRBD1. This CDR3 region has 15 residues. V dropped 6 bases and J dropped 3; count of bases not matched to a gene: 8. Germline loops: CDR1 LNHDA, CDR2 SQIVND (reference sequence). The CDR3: CASRDGQVINQPQHF. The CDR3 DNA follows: TGTGCCAGTAGGGACGGACAGGTCATCAATCAGCCCCAGCATTTT. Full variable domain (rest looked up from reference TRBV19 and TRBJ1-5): DGGITQSPKYLFRKEGQNVTLSCEQNLNHDAMYWYRQDPGQGLRLIYYSQIVNDFQKGDIAEGYSVSREKKESFPLTVTSAQKNPTAFYLCASRDGQVINQPQHFGDGTRLSIL.

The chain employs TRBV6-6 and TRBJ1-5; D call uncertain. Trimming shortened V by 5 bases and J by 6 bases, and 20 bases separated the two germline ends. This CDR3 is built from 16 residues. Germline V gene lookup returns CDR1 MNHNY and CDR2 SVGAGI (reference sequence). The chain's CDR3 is CASSGPGMASPQPQHF. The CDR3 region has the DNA TGTGCCAGCAGTGGCCCCGGGATGGCAAGTCCTCAGCCCCAGCATTTT.